This T cell receptor (beta chain) was recovered during a study of cytomegalovirus exposure and HLA in healthy donors. Findings and caveats of the study: There were some public TCRs occurring in many donors, but most TCR sequences were rare. Cytomegalovirus-associated TCR beta chains were listed, numbering 150 to 200. HLA alleles showed associations with roughly 17,000 TCR beta sequences in a later analysis, at a 0.05 false discovery rate.

V lost 3 bases to trimming and J lost 2 bases, with 19 bases between them. The CDR3 covers 17 residues. Per the germline V gene, CDR1 is SGHVS and CDR2 is FQNEAQ. Donors were nominally healthy when sampled, though unrecorded immune exposures were likely. 13 Jbeta primers and 60 Vbeta primers were used for the PCR. Profiled with immunoSEQ multiplex PCR; TCRdb holds only in-frame clones, not every one. Its table records some 70,000 clones. Comments on this clone: Its antigen is unknown.

Sequencing was carried out using PBMCs. The sequence was obtained from a man aged 40-50 years in good health and CMV-seronegative. The chain links TRBV7-8 to TRBJ1-2, with D maybe TRBD1 (5 bases). The CDR3 coding sequence is TGTGCCAGCAGCTTGTGGGGCGGACGATCCCGCAACTATGGCTACACCTTC. Translation gives CASSLWGGRSRNYGYTF.